The rows below give T cell receptor beta chains drawn from one sample of a study of cytomegalovirus exposure and HLA in healthy donors. TCRdb's copy holds only in-frame clones and misses some; the assay was immunoSEQ multiplex PCR. The table shows 100,000 to 150,000 clones, with roughly 80% occurring only once. Sequences were obtained from PBMCs. These TCRs come from a man between 18 and 29 years old in good health and CMV-seropositive. The CDR3 runs from the conserved cysteine through the conserved F or W. A D gene is named only where the DNA matches it firmly. Some rows have no size entry. The others give once, few or many, or a class for an expanded clone.

>TRBV2|TRBJ1-4|-|-|16
CASSEQGVASNEKLFF
TGTGCCAGCAGCGAACAGGGCGTTGCGTCTAATGAAAAACTGTTTTTT
>TRBV7-9|TRBJ1-1|-|-|12
CASRLGGTEAFF
TGTGCCAGCCGCCTGGGGGGCACTGAAGCTTTCTTT
>TRBV19|TRBJ1-6|-|-|17
CASSIAGRGSYNSPLHF
TGTGCCAGTAGTATCGCGGGGCGCGGTTCCTATAATTCACCCCTCCACTTT
>TRBV10-3|TRBJ1-6|TRBD1|-|18
CAISGIEGAQTPNSPLHF
TGTGCCATCAGTGGGATTGAGGGGGCGCAAACCCCGAATTCACCCCTCCACTTT
>TRBV7-8|TRBJ2-1|TRBD2|-|13
CASSLSLAGEQFF
TGTGCCAGCAGCTTATCACTAGCGGGAGAGCAGTTCTTC
>TRBV5-5|TRBJ1-2|TRBD1|once|15
CASSLVSGGDYGYTF
TGTGCCAGCAGCTTGGTGTCAGGGGGTGACTATGGCTACACCTTC
>TRBV6-5|TRBJ1-6|-|once|13
CASSLLAGSPLHF
TGTGCCAGCAGTTTATTGGCGGGATCACCCCTCCACTTT
>TRBV6-5|TRBJ1-5|-|-|14
CASSYSGGGQPQHF
TGTGCCAGCAGTTACTCGGGGGGGGGCCAGCCCCAGCATTTT
>TRBV19|TRBJ2-3|-|few|17
CASSLSPQGFRTDTQYF
TGTGCCAGTAGTCTCTCCCCACAGGGATTTAGGACAGATACGCAGTATTTT
>TRBV7-8|TRBJ2-3|TRBD2|-|16
CASSSWTSGYTDTQYF
TGTGCCAGCAGCTCCTGGACTAGCGGATACACAGATACGCAGTATTTT
>TRBV19|TRBJ2-3|TRBD2|-|15
CASTNGVAGSDTQYF
TGTGCCAGTACCAACGGGGTAGCGGGCTCGGATACGCAGTATTTT
>TRBV11-2|TRBJ1-1|TRBD1|-|17
CASRTLNPDRGLPRPFF
TGTGCCAGCAGAACCCTAAATCCGGACAGGGGGCTCCCGAGACCTTTCTTT
>TRBV5-6|TRBJ1-5|-|-|15
CASSLAGGGNQPQHF
TGTGCCAGCAGCCTAGCCGGGGGAGGCAATCAGCCCCAGCATTTT
>TRBV9|TRBJ2-2|TRBD1|-|15
CASSVRTGETGELFF
TGTGCCAGCAGCGTAAGAACAGGGGAAACCGGGGAGCTGTTTTTT
>TRBV9|TRBJ2-5|TRBD2|-|14
CASSVGGTQETQYF
TGTGCCAGCAGCGTGGGGGGGACTCAAGAGACCCAGTACTTC
>TRBV11-2|TRBJ1-3|-|-|16
CASSLDPVHSGNTIYF
TGTGCCAGCAGCTTAGATCCGGTGCACTCTGGAAACACCATATATTTT
>TRBV5-1|TRBJ2-7|TRBD1|-|14
CASSGDSSRDEQYF
TGCGCCAGCAGCGGGGACAGTTCGCGGGACGAGCAGTACTTC
>TRBV29-1|TRBJ2-5|-|-|18
CSVEDHGGREPRGETQYF
TGCAGCGTTGAAGATCACGGGGGGCGCGAACCCCGAGGAGAGACCCAGTACTTC
>TRBV6-5|TRBJ1-2|-|-|14
CASSPGEFSYGYTF
TGTGCCAGCAGCCCAGGGGAATTTTCCTATGGCTACACCTTC
>TRBV27|TRBJ2-5|TRBD2|-|16
CASRLTLGGAGETQYF
TGTGCCAGCAGGTTGACACTCGGGGGGGCCGGAGAGACCCAGTACTTC
>TRBV5-5|TRBJ2-7|TRBD2|once|14
CASSSLGGYHEQYF
TGTGCCAGCAGCTCCCTCGGGGGGTACCACGAGCAGTACTTC
>TRBV7-9|TRBJ2-3|-|-|12
CASTLEPDTQYF
TGTGCCAGCACCTTGGAGCCAGATACGCAGTATTTT
>TRBV11-2|TRBJ2-1|TRBD2|-|15
CASSLEGGFHGEQFF
TGTGCCAGCAGCTTAGAGGGGGGGTTTCACGGTGAGCAGTTCTTC
>TRBV6-5|TRBJ1-5|-|-|15
CASSYDGSGNQPQHF
TGTGCCAGCAGTTACGACGGAAGCGGCAATCAGCCCCAGCATTTT
>TRBV19|TRBJ1-4|TRBD1|few|17
CASSKSRDRGPNEKLFF
TGTGCCAGTAGTAAGTCCCGGGACAGGGGACCGAATGAAAAACTGTTTTTT
>TRBV4-2|TRBJ2-7|-|once|14
CASSQDWGDYEQYF
TGTGCCAGCAGCCAAGATTGGGGGGACTACGAGCAGTACTTC
>TRBV5-1|TRBJ2-3|TRBD2|-|14
CASRQREHKGTQYF
TGCGCCAGCAGACAGCGGGAGCATAAGGGCACGCAGTATTTT
>TRBV6-1|TRBJ2-5|TRBD2|-|13
CASKTSGQETQYF
TGTGCCAGTAAGACTAGCGGGCAAGAGACCCAGTACTTC
>TRBV15|TRBJ2-1|-|-|13
CATSRIARNEQFF
TGTGCCACCAGCAGGATAGCTCGGAATGAGCAGTTCTTC
>TRBV5-5|TRBJ2-7|-|-|14
CASSRARGPYEQYF
TGTGCCAGCAGCCGCGCCCGGGGTCCCTACGAGCAGTACTTC
>TRBV7-2|TRBJ2-7|-|-|14
CASSPRDPVSEQYF
TGTGCCAGCAGCCCTAGAGATCCCGTAAGCGAGCAGTACTTC
>TRBV7-9|TRBJ2-7|TRBD2|-|15
CASSLWREGRGEQYF
TGTGCCAGCAGCTTATGGCGGGAGGGGCGGGGCGAGCAGTACTTC
>TRBV27|TRBJ2-1|-|-|14
CASSLSADYNEQFF
TGTGCCAGCAGTTTATCGGCAGACTACAATGAGCAGTTCTTC
>TRBV7-7|TRBJ2-7|TRBD1|-|16
CASSPGGAGGSYEQYF
TGTGCCAGCAGCCCCGGTGGGGCAGGGGGCTCCTACGAGCAGTACTTC
>TRBV6-1|TRBJ2-1|-|-|16
CASSERSGSSYNEQFF
TGTGCCAGCAGTGAACGGTCGGGGAGCTCCTACAATGAGCAGTTCTTC
>TRBV14|TRBJ2-7|TRBD2|once|18
CASSLGTSGVHYSYEQYF
TGTGCCAGCAGCCTGGGGACTAGCGGGGTACATTACTCCTACGAGCAGTACTTC
>TRBV19|TRBJ2-3|TRBD1|-|12
CASRAGRDRVYF
TGTGCTAGTAGGGCTGGGAGGGACAGGGTGTATTTT
>TRBV7-6|TRBJ2-1|TRBD2|-|15
CASSPEAGGFNEQFF
TGTGCCAGCAGCCCAGAAGCGGGGGGGTTCAATGAGCAGTTCTTC
>TRBV6-1|TRBJ1-5|-|-|14
CASSEALGGQPQHF
TGTGCCAGCAGTGAAGCTCTGGGGGGGCAGCCCCAGCATTTT
>TRBV7-7|TRBJ2-2|TRBD1|-|17
CASSYGQGATGNGELFF
TGTGCCAGCAGCTACGGACAGGGGGCTACCGGAAACGGGGAGCTGTTTTTT
>TRBV6-1|TRBJ1-1|-|-|15
CASSVSPDSSTEAFF
TGTGCCAGCAGTGTATCCCCGGACTCGAGCACTGAAGCTTTCTTT
>TRBV7-9|TRBJ2-7|TRBD1|-|14
CSSSSRDSSYEQYF
TGTTCCAGCAGCTCCCGGGACAGCTCCTACGAGCAGTACTTC
>TRBV5-1|TRBJ1-2|-|-|15
CASSLTGLHTNGYTF
TGCGCCAGCAGCTTAACGGGACTCCACACCAATGGCTACACCTTC
>TRBV25-1|TRBJ2-6|-|-|16
CASGETGRSGANVLTF
TGTGCCAGCGGGGAGACAGGCCGCTCTGGGGCCAACGTCCTGACTTTC
>TRBV5-1|TRBJ1-1|TRBD1|-|14
CASREQGSLTEAFF
TGCGCCAGCAGGGAACAGGGGAGTCTCACTGAAGCTTTCTTT
>TRBV7-9|TRBJ1-6|TRBD1|-|15
CASSAGQGVHSPLHF
TGTGCCAGCAGCGCGGGACAGGGAGTCCATTCACCCCTCCACTTT